The rows below give T cell receptor beta chains drawn from one sample of a study of T-cell memory formation after mild COVID-19. One entry per CDR3 protein, called by TCRdb with MiXCR from the 5' RACE reads. The sample holds approximately 230,000 distinct CDR3 sequences, 15% to 20% seen once. Sequenced material: PBMCs or a T cell subset sorted from them (not recorded which). The receptors originated from a man aged 18 to 29 who had mild COVID-19 (a few samples of this study predate the infection). Cell type and time point are not known. Both conserved end residues are part of each CDR3. Fields, in order: CDR3 DNA, CDR3 protein, clone size, J gene, D gene, V gene. The D gene is left open where the match is weak. Rows give clone size only sometimes, using once, few, many, or a class for an expanded clone.

CDR3nt: TGTGCCAGCAGCTTAGATCTCGGGGGGTATCCGTTCTTC
CDR3aa: CASSLDLGGYPFF
abundance: NA
j_gene: TRBJ2-1
d_gene: TRBD2
v_gene: TRBV11-2

CDR3nt: TGCGCCAGCAGCCAAGGGAGCGGGACCAACACCGGGGAGCTGTTTTTT
CDR3aa: CASSQGSGTNTGELFF
abundance: NA
j_gene: TRBJ2-2
d_gene: TRBD2
v_gene: TRBV4-3

CDR3nt: TGTGCCAGCAGCTTAAGGGGACAGGGTCAAGAGACCCAGTACTTC
CDR3aa: CASSLRGQGQETQYF
abundance: NA
j_gene: TRBJ2-5
d_gene: TRBD1
v_gene: TRBV7-9

CDR3nt: TGTGCCAGCAGTATCGGACCGGGCGGGCAGTTCTTC
CDR3aa: CASSIGPGGQFF
abundance: few
j_gene: TRBJ2-1
d_gene: NA
v_gene: TRBV2

CDR3nt: TGTGCCAGCAGCCTTGGACCCGAACGGAGCATTCAGTACTTC
CDR3aa: CASSLGPERSIQYF
abundance: NA
j_gene: TRBJ2-4
d_gene: NA
v_gene: TRBV7-2

CDR3nt: TGTGCCAGCAGTTGGACAGCAAACTATGGCTACACCTTC
CDR3aa: CASSWTANYGYTF
abundance: NA
j_gene: TRBJ1-2
d_gene: NA
v_gene: TRBV27

CDR3nt: TGTGCCAGCCAATGGTCCGGGGAGCTGTTTTTT
CDR3aa: CASQWSGELFF
abundance: NA
j_gene: TRBJ2-2
d_gene: NA
v_gene: TRBV6-6

CDR3nt: TGTGCCAGCAGTTCTTTGTACCAAGAGACCCAGTACTTC
CDR3aa: CASSSLYQETQYF
abundance: few
j_gene: TRBJ2-5
d_gene: NA
v_gene: TRBV12-3/TRBV12-4

CDR3nt: TGTGCCAGCAACCCGACAGAAAACACTGAAGCTTTCTTT
CDR3aa: CASNPTENTEAFF
abundance: NA
j_gene: TRBJ1-1
d_gene: NA
v_gene: TRBV12-3/TRBV12-4

CDR3nt: TGTGCCAGCAGTAACTCAGGGTCGGCCGGGGAGCTGTTTTTT
CDR3aa: CASSNSGSAGELFF
abundance: NA
j_gene: TRBJ2-2
d_gene: NA
v_gene: TRBV6-2/TRBV6-3

CDR3nt: TGTGCCAGCAGCCCAGGACCCTCCGGCTACACCTTC
CDR3aa: CASSPGPSGYTF
abundance: many
j_gene: TRBJ1-2
d_gene: NA
v_gene: TRBV7-2

CDR3nt: TGTGCCAGCAGCTTGGGAATGTTGGATACGCAGTATTTT
CDR3aa: CASSLGMLDTQYF
abundance: NA
j_gene: TRBJ2-3
d_gene: NA
v_gene: TRBV7-3

CDR3nt: TGTGCCAGCAGTTACAGGGACAGGGACACTGAAGCTTTCTTT
CDR3aa: CASSYRDRDTEAFF
abundance: NA
j_gene: TRBJ1-1
d_gene: TRBD1
v_gene: TRBV6-5

CDR3nt: TGTGCCAGCAGTTTGATAGGTCTGACTGAAGCTTTCTTT
CDR3aa: CASSLIGLTEAFF
abundance: few
j_gene: TRBJ1-1
d_gene: NA
v_gene: TRBV12-3/TRBV12-4

CDR3nt: TGCGCCAGCAGCCCAGACCCCCACCCCTCCTACAATGAGCAGTTCTTC
CDR3aa: CASSPDPHPSYNEQFF
abundance: NA
j_gene: TRBJ2-1
d_gene: NA
v_gene: TRBV5-1

CDR3nt: TGTGCCAGCAGTCCCCTCGGACTAGCGGGGGGCCCAGATACGCAGTATTTT
CDR3aa: CASSPLGLAGGPDTQYF
abundance: many
j_gene: TRBJ2-3
d_gene: TRBD2
v_gene: TRBV28

CDR3nt: TGTGCCAGCTCACCACCGTTAAGGGGTACAGGCAATGAGCAGTTCTTC
CDR3aa: CASSPPLRGTGNEQFF
abundance: many
j_gene: TRBJ2-1
d_gene: NA
v_gene: TRBV18

CDR3nt: TGCAGTGCTAGAGCGGGGGGGGGCACAGATACGCAGTATTTT
CDR3aa: CSARAGGGTDTQYF
abundance: NA
j_gene: TRBJ2-3
d_gene: TRBD2
v_gene: TRBV20-1

CDR3nt: TGCGCCAGCAGCCAAGATCGATGGTACGACAGACAATTGTCTGAAGCTTTCTTT
CDR3aa: CASSQDRWYDRQLSEAFF
abundance: few
j_gene: TRBJ1-1
d_gene: NA
v_gene: TRBV4-1

CDR3nt: TGCGCCAGCAGCCCACGACAGGGCGGTTCTGGAAACACCATATATTTT
CDR3aa: CASSPRQGGSGNTIYF
abundance: NA
j_gene: TRBJ1-3
d_gene: TRBD1
v_gene: TRBV5-1

CDR3nt: TGTGCCAGCAGCTTTCAGGGGTGGGACTATGGCTACACCTTC
CDR3aa: CASSFQGWDYGYTF
abundance: NA
j_gene: TRBJ1-2
d_gene: NA
v_gene: TRBV5-6

CDR3nt: TGCAGCGTTGACAAGGCAGGGGAGGGTGGCTACACCTTC
CDR3aa: CSVDKAGEGGYTF
abundance: NA
j_gene: TRBJ1-2
d_gene: NA
v_gene: TRBV29-1

CDR3nt: TGTGCCAGCAGGACCACAGTCACCGGGGAGCTGTTTTTT
CDR3aa: CASRTTVTGELFF
abundance: NA
j_gene: TRBJ2-2
d_gene: NA
v_gene: TRBV3-1

CDR3nt: TGTGCCAGCAGAGTCACAGATACGCAGTATTTT
CDR3aa: CASRVTDTQYF
abundance: NA
j_gene: TRBJ2-3
d_gene: NA
v_gene: TRBV27

CDR3nt: TGTGCCAGCAGGGACAGCGATAGCAATCAGCCCCAGCATTTT
CDR3aa: CASRDSDSNQPQHF
abundance: NA
j_gene: TRBJ1-5
d_gene: NA
v_gene: TRBV12-3/TRBV12-4

CDR3nt: TGCAGTGTGTCCCTAGGAGGAGGGGACTTTTACGAACCGCAGTACTTC
CDR3aa: CSVSLGGGDFYEPQYF
abundance: NA
j_gene: TRBJ2-7
d_gene: NA
v_gene: TRBV20-1

CDR3nt: TGTGCCAGCTCACCCACTAATAGCAATCAGCCCCAGCATTTT
CDR3aa: CASSPTNSNQPQHF
abundance: few
j_gene: TRBJ1-5
d_gene: NA
v_gene: TRBV18

CDR3nt: TGCGCCAGGATAGGGGAAGGCAACACCGGGGAGCTGTTTTTT
CDR3aa: CARIGEGNTGELFF
abundance: few
j_gene: TRBJ2-2
d_gene: NA
v_gene: TRBV23-1

CDR3nt: TGCGCCAGCAGCCCCGGGCCTCTAGCCATCGGGGATGGTGAGCAGTTCTTC
CDR3aa: CASSPGPLAIGDGEQFF
abundance: NA
j_gene: TRBJ2-1
d_gene: NA
v_gene: TRBV10-2

CDR3nt: TGCGCCAGCAGCCTACGGACCCACTCCTACAATGAGCAGTTCTTC
CDR3aa: CASSLRTHSYNEQFF
abundance: many
j_gene: TRBJ2-1
d_gene: NA
v_gene: TRBV5-1

CDR3nt: TGTGCCAGCCTCCCTCATGGGGCAGATACGCAGTATTTT
CDR3aa: CASLPHGADTQYF
abundance: few
j_gene: TRBJ2-3
d_gene: NA
v_gene: TRBV5-6

CDR3nt: TGCGCCAGCAGCCAAGATGGACAGGGTATACCTGAAGCTTTCTTT
CDR3aa: CASSQDGQGIPEAFF
abundance: few
j_gene: TRBJ1-1
d_gene: TRBD1
v_gene: TRBV4-3

CDR3nt: TGCAGCCCGGGGTCGGCAGATACGCAGTATTTT
CDR3aa: CSPGSADTQYF
abundance: few
j_gene: TRBJ2-3
d_gene: NA
v_gene: TRBV29-1

CDR3nt: TGTGCCAGCAGCTTCACCAATCGGAATGAGCAGTTCTTC
CDR3aa: CASSFTNRNEQFF
abundance: NA
j_gene: TRBJ2-1
d_gene: NA
v_gene: TRBV7-2

CDR3nt: TGTGCCAGCAGTCGGGACCCCGATGTCCCACCCCTCCACTTT
CDR3aa: CASSRDPDVPPLHF
abundance: NA
j_gene: TRBJ1-6
d_gene: NA
v_gene: TRBV6-5

CDR3nt: TGTGCCAGCAGGGGGACAGACTCTGGGGCCAACGTCCTGACTTTC
CDR3aa: CASRGTDSGANVLTF
abundance: NA
j_gene: TRBJ2-6
d_gene: TRBD1
v_gene: TRBV6-6

CDR3nt: TGTGCCAGCAGCTTAGGGTTTCGAGAGCAGTTCTTC
CDR3aa: CASSLGFREQFF
abundance: NA
j_gene: TRBJ2-1
d_gene: NA
v_gene: TRBV5-5

CDR3nt: TGTGCCAGCAGTTTAAGGGGGGGCGCCTACAATCAGCCCCAGCATTTT
CDR3aa: CASSLRGGAYNQPQHF
abundance: NA
j_gene: TRBJ1-5
d_gene: NA
v_gene: TRBV21-1

CDR3nt: TGTGCCAGCAATAGACTAGCGGCTAACTCTGGGGCCAACGTCCTGACTTTC
CDR3aa: CASNRLAANSGANVLTF
abundance: many
j_gene: TRBJ2-6
d_gene: TRBD2
v_gene: TRBV7-8

CDR3nt: TGTGCCAGCAGGACACAGACAGGGCCGATCGGGGACTATGGCTACACCTTC
CDR3aa: CASRTQTGPIGDYGYTF
abundance: NA
j_gene: TRBJ1-2
d_gene: TRBD1
v_gene: TRBV7-2

CDR3nt: TGCGCCAGCAGCCGTAACACGATCGCCGGGACAGCAGATAGCAATCAGCCCCAGCATTTT
CDR3aa: CASSRNTIAGTADSNQPQHF
abundance: NA
j_gene: TRBJ1-5
d_gene: TRBD1
v_gene: TRBV4-1

CDR3nt: TGCAGCGTTGGGACTAGCGGGGGGGACACAGATACGCAGTATTTT
CDR3aa: CSVGTSGGDTDTQYF
abundance: few
j_gene: TRBJ2-3
d_gene: TRBD2
v_gene: TRBV29-1

CDR3nt: TGCGCCAGCAGCTTGGGGCTAGCTCAGGAGCAGTTCTTC
CDR3aa: CASSLGLAQEQFF
abundance: NA
j_gene: TRBJ2-1
d_gene: NA
v_gene: TRBV5-1

CDR3nt: TGCGCCAGCAGCACCGGGACAGGGGGCAATGAGCAGTTCTTC
CDR3aa: CASSTGTGGNEQFF
abundance: NA
j_gene: TRBJ2-1
d_gene: TRBD1
v_gene: TRBV5-1

CDR3nt: TGTGCCAGCACCCAGAGGACTGAAGCTTTCTTT
CDR3aa: CASTQRTEAFF
abundance: NA
j_gene: TRBJ1-1
d_gene: NA
v_gene: TRBV7-2

CDR3nt: TGTGCCGCGGGACTAGCGGATAGCACAGATACGCAGTATTTT
CDR3aa: CAAGLADSTDTQYF
abundance: NA
j_gene: TRBJ2-3
d_gene: TRBD2
v_gene: TRBV10-3

CDR3nt: TGTGCCAGCAGTTGGACCGGGGAGGAAATGGATACGCAGTATTTT
CDR3aa: CASSWTGEEMDTQYF
abundance: few
j_gene: TRBJ2-3
d_gene: NA
v_gene: TRBV27

CDR3nt: TGTGCCAGCAGCCCCGGGGGGGCGCGAGGTGTGGGCTACACCTTC
CDR3aa: CASSPGGARGVGYTF
abundance: NA
j_gene: TRBJ1-2
d_gene: NA
v_gene: TRBV7-2

CDR3nt: TGTGCCAGCAGCCGAGACAGGGCGGGTGGCTACACCTTC
CDR3aa: CASSRDRAGGYTF
abundance: few
j_gene: TRBJ1-2
d_gene: TRBD1
v_gene: TRBV5-8

CDR3nt: TGTGCCAGCAGTTACCTCTCGGCAGGGGAACAGCCCCAGCATTTT
CDR3aa: CASSYLSAGEQPQHF
abundance: few
j_gene: TRBJ1-5
d_gene: NA
v_gene: TRBV6-2/TRBV6-3

CDR3nt: TGTGCCAGCAGCTTTGGGACAGGGCGGATATACGAGCAGTACTTC
CDR3aa: CASSFGTGRIYEQYF
abundance: NA
j_gene: TRBJ2-7
d_gene: TRBD1
v_gene: TRBV5-4

CDR3nt: TGTGCCAGCAGCCAAGATTACGGGACAGGGAGGTCCCAGACCCAGTACTTC
CDR3aa: CASSQDYGTGRSQTQYF
abundance: NA
j_gene: TRBJ2-5
d_gene: TRBD1
v_gene: TRBV14

CDR3nt: TGCAGTGGGAATCACGGGACAGCTCAAGAGACCCAGTACTTC
CDR3aa: CSGNHGTAQETQYF
abundance: NA
j_gene: TRBJ2-5
d_gene: TRBD1
v_gene: TRBV20-1

CDR3nt: TGTGCCAGCAGCTCCGGGACAAATAGCAATCAGCCCCAGCATTTT
CDR3aa: CASSSGTNSNQPQHF
abundance: few
j_gene: TRBJ1-5
d_gene: NA
v_gene: TRBV7-2